Below are 26 T cell receptor beta chains sequenced from a single sample in a study of CD8 T cells in Susac syndrome (dated by TCRdb to between 2018 and 2021). The library came from the immunoSEQ multiplex PCR assay. RNA was extracted using the RNeasy kit, and roughly 0.45 to 1 ug of the RNA was reverse transcribed with random hexamers. Using fastp trimming at Q25 and MiXCR clonotype assembly, TCRdb reanalyzed the public sequencing data and kept in-frame beta chains. Each entry merges the rows of one CDR3 protein and shows their most common DNA and genes. The sample table records 150,000 to 200,000 distinct CDR3 sequences; about 95% of these occur just once. The ten top clones hold roughly 0.088% of the sample. Sequencing was carried out using CD4+ T cells from PBMCs. The source is a human donor with multiple sclerosis.

The rearrangement links TRBV29-1 to TRBJ1-2; D possibly corresponds to TRBD1 (5 bases). The CDR3 extends over 13 amino acids. Trimming took off 4 bases at V and 0 bases at J, with 9 bases between the two ends. The V gene's germline CDR1 is SQVTM and CDR2 ANQGSEA. The CDR3 spells CSVAAGPNYGYTF. Here the CDR3 DNA reads TGCAGCGTTGCGGCAGGGCCTAACTATGGCTACACCTTC.

The rearrangement joins TRBV5-1 to TRBJ1-1; D is undetermined. Trimming pared 2 bases from V and 2 bases from J, leaving 13 bases between. In germline, CDR1 is SGHRS, CDR2 YFSETQ. CDR3 length: 15 amino acids. DNA of the CDR3: TGCGCCAGCAGCTTAGATGGATTTAGTAACACTGAAGCTTTCTTT. Translation: CASSLDGFSNTEAFF.

The chain is built from TRBV6-6 and TRBJ1-1; unclear D gene. V lost 3 bases to trimming and J lost 2 bases, with 10 bases between them. CDR1 and CDR2 from the germline V gene are MNHNY and SVGAGI (reference sequence). This CDR3 has 14 amino acids. The CDR3 DNA sequence: TGTGCCAGCAGTTATAGGGATACTAACACTGAAGCTTTCTTT. This translates into CASSYRDTNTEAFF.

This chain links TRBV6-6 with TRBJ1-2; D not resolved. The CDR3 is 14 residues long. Trimming stripped 7 bases from V and 2 bases from J, with 14 bases between. In germline, CDR1 is MNHNY, CDR2 SVGAGI (reference sequence). CDR3 DNA: TGTGCCAGCACCCTTCCCTCAGAAAACTATGGCTACACCTTC. It translates to CASTLPSENYGYTF.

The chain couples TRBV23-1 to TRBJ2-3; no clear D. TRBV23-1 is noted as an ORF with a role that remains uncertain. The V and J ends lost 6 bases and 1 base respectively, with 14 bases between them. The CDR3 sequence is 15 residues long. The CDR3 coding sequence is TGCGCCAGCAGCCATGGAACCTCTGGCACAGATACGCAGTATTTT. Translating it yields CASSHGTSGTDTQYF.

The chain uses TRBV20-1 and TRBJ1-5, with unresolved D. V gave up 0 bases and J gave up 7 bases, with 13 bases separating them. Germline V gives CDR1 DFQATT, CDR2 SNEGSKA (reference sequence). This CDR3 contains 14 residues. The CDR3 bases are TGCAGTGCTAGAGATAGGTCGGGCGGGCAGCCCCAGCATTTT. It codes for CSARDRSGGQPQHF.

The CDR3: CASSFGLPYNEQFF. The CDR3 coding sequence is TGCGCCAGCAGCTTTGGACTCCCCTACAATGAGCAGTTCTTC. The V call is TRBV5-1, the J call TRBJ2-1, with a possible D match to TRBD2 (5 bases). The CDR3 contains 14 residues. V shed 2 bases and J shed 2 bases, with 8 bases lying between them. Per germline, CDR1 SGHRS and CDR2 YFSETQ.

The rearrangement links TRBV18 to TRBJ1-2; D is possibly TRBD1 (6 bases). Germline CDR1 is KGHSH and CDR2 is LQKENI. This CDR3 has 15 amino acids. The V gene lost 3 bases and the J gene lost 4 bases, with 15 bases spanning the gap. The CDR3 loop reads CASSPARQESYGYTF. CDR3 nucleotide sequence: TGTGCCAGCTCACCCGCCAGACAGGAGTCCTATGGCTACACCTTC.

The CDR3 DNA is TGTGCCAGCAGTCAGTCAGACCATATGAACACTGAAGCTTTCTTT. Its protein is CASSQSDHMNTEAFF. This chain uses TRBV27 with TRBJ1-1, with unresolved D. The CDR3 consists of 15 residues. Germline assignment: CDR1 MNHEY and CDR2 SMNVEV (reference sequence). Deletions cut 5 bases from V and 0 bases from J, with 13 bases between.

The chain combines TRBV30 with TRBJ2-5, with TRBD2 matching over 10 bases. This CDR3 contains 13 residues. The germline CDR1 and CDR2 sequences are GTSNPN and SVGIG (reference sequence). The V segment lost 8 bases and the J segment 2 bases; nucleotides outside the gene matches: 5. CDR3 nucleotides: TGTGCCAGAGATAGCGGGGGGCAAGAGACCCAGTACTTC. It encodes CARDSGGQETQYF.

In nucleotides, the CDR3 is TGTGCCAGCAGCGGCGTACAGCGGGAGTGGGGTGAGCAGTTCTTC. This gives the protein CASSGVQREWGEQFF. The gene calls are TRBV9 and TRBJ2-1; 8 positions agree with TRBD2. This CDR3 comprises 15 residues. Germline V CDR1 and CDR2: SGDLS, YYNGEE. After removal of 3 bases from V and 9 bases from J, the junction contained 11 bases not matched to a gene. Combining the CDR3 with reference TRBV9 and TRBJ2-1 gives the whole variable domain DSGVTQTPKHLITATGQRVTLRCSPRSGDLSVYWYQQSLDQGLQFLIQYYNGEERAKGNILERFSAQQFPDLHSELNLSSLELGDSALYFCASSGVQREWGEQFFGPGTRLTVL.

This clonotype was found once. The chain has TRBV9 and TRBJ1-5; perhaps TRBD1 as D (6 bases). Looked up from germline, CDR1 is SGDLS and CDR2 is YYNGEE. This CDR3 region has 16 residues. V lost 0 bases and J 7 bases, leaving 17 bases between the germline ends. CDR3 nucleotides: TGTGCCAGCAGCGTAGTGGGGGGGCGAATGGGACAGCCCCAGCATTTT. Translation gives CASSVVGGRMGQPQHF.

The table lists this clonotype with a count of one. This chain uses TRBV4-1 with TRBJ1-2, with D perhaps matching TRBD1 (5 bases). The V end was cut by 7 bases, the J end by 3 bases, with 18 bases between. The CDR3 sequence is 15 residues long. CDR1 is MGHRA and CDR2 is YSYEKL in the germline V gene. Written as DNA, the CDR3 is TGCGCCAGCAACTGGGGCTATGGGCTTGACTATGGCTACACCTTC. It codes for CASNWGYGLDYGYTF.

This sequence joins TRBV29-1 and TRBJ1-1; tentatively, D is TRBD1 (6 bases). Germline CDR1 and CDR2: SQVTM and ANQGSEA. This CDR3 has 14 amino acids. Trimming removed 2 bases at V and 7 bases at J, with 17 bases between. The CDR3 loop is CSVETGAPKGEAFF. The CDR3 nucleotides are TGCAGCGTTGAAACGGGGGCCCCGAAGGGTGAAGCTTTCTTT. The whole variable domain, remainder taken from reference TRBV29-1 and TRBJ1-1, is SAVISQKPSRDICQRGTSLTIQCQVDSQVTMMFWYRQQPGQSLTLIATANQGSEATYESGFVIDKFPISRPNLTFSTLTVSNMSPEDSSIYLCSVETGAPKGEAFFGQGTRLTVV.

The chain couples TRBV20-1 to TRBJ1-2; TRBD1 matches at 8 bases. The CDR3 runs to 16 residues. CDR1 is DFQATT and CDR2 is SNEGSKA in the germline V gene (reference sequence). The V gene end was trimmed by 5 bases and the J gene end by 6 bases; junction bases not matched to a gene: 17. The CDR3 reads CSAGSGGNIGSDGYTF. In DNA, the CDR3 is TGCAGTGCTGGATCAGGGGGCAATATCGGGTCGGATGGCTACACCTTC.

The chain joins TRBV29-1 to TRBJ2-5, with D perhaps matching TRBD2 (6 bases). V was shortened by 5 bases and J by 1 base, with 17 bases between the two germline ends. The CDR3 runs to 15 residues. Germline assignment: CDR1 SQVTM and CDR2 ANQGSEA. The CDR3 DNA reads as TGCAGCGTTCGATGGAGGGGCCGACCCCAAGAGACCCAGTACTTC. Amino acids: CSVRWRGRPQETQYF.

The chain uses TRBV10-3 and TRBJ2-7; tentatively, D is TRBD2 (6 bases). The V end was cut by 0 bases, the J end by 2 bases, with 14 bases between. CDR1 ENHRY and CDR2 SYGVKD come from the germline V gene. The CDR3 totals 16 residues. CDR3: CAISESRRDSPYEQYF. Written as DNA, the CDR3 is TGTGCCATCAGTGAGTCGAGGAGGGACTCCCCCTACGAGCAGTACTTC.

V usage is TRBV29-1 and J usage is TRBJ1-1; D gene ambiguous. The CDR3 consists of 14 residues. V was clipped by 7 bases and J by 4 bases, with 19 bases between them. In germline, CDR1 is SQVTM, CDR2 ANQGSEA. CDR3 coding DNA: TGCAGCGCCCGAAGCCTATCCGGGAGCACTGAAGCTTTCTTT. Protein: CSARSLSGSTEAFF. The full variable domain, completed using reference TRBV29-1 and TRBJ1-1, is SAVISQKPSRDICQRGTSLTIQCQVDSQVTMMFWYRQQPGQSLTLIATANQGSEATYESGFVIDKFPISRPNLTFSTLTVSNMSPEDSSIYLCSARSLSGSTEAFFGQGTRLTVV.

The chain carries TRBV28 and TRBJ2-1; D not certain. V was cut by 8 bases and J by 6 bases, with 14 bases left in between. Per germline, CDR1 MDHEN and CDR2 SYDVKM. This CDR3 contains 13 residues. In DNA form, the CDR3 reads TGTGCCAGCTGGGGTGAAGTAGGCAATGAGCAGTTCTTC. Its translation is CASWGEVGNEQFF.

V is TRBV30 and J is TRBJ1-2, with D uncertain. Trimming cost V 0 bases and J 5 bases, with 4 bases left between them. The CDR3 length is 11 residues. In germline, CDR1 is GTSNPN, CDR2 SVGIG (reference sequence). CDR3 DNA sequence: TGTGCCTGGAGTGTTGCATATGGCTACACCTTC. Translating it yields CAWSVAYGYTF. The full variable domain, completed using reference TRBV30 and TRBJ1-2, is SQTIHQWPATLVQPVGSPLSLECTVEGTSNPNLYWYRQAAGRGLQLLFYSVGIGQISSEVPQNLSASRPQDRQFILSSKKLLLSDSGFYLCAWSVAYGYTFGSGTRLTVV.

The chain recombines TRBV20-1 with TRBJ2-3; TRBD1 or TRBD2 may be the D gene (7 bases each). Germline-derived CDR1 and CDR2 are DFQATT and SNEGSKA (reference sequence). This CDR3 spans 16 amino acids. Trimming shortened V by 2 bases and J by 5 bases, and 20 bases separated the two germline ends. The CDR3 sequence: CSARPSGRGRKDTQYF. The CDR3 region has the DNA TGCAGTGCTAGACCCTCTGGGAGGGGGCGTAAAGATACGCAGTATTTT.

V and J are TRBV7-3 and TRBJ2-2, with 10 nucleotides matching TRBD1. Per germline, CDR1 SGHTA and CDR2 FQGTGA. The CDR3 covers 15 residues. V gave up 4 bases and J gave up 6 bases; unmatched junction bases: 5. The DNA for the CDR3 is TGTGCCAGCAGCTCATCGGGACAGGGGTCCGGGGAGCTGTTTTTT. Its translation: CASSSSGQGSGELFF. Complete variable domain (other parts from reference TRBV7-3 and TRBJ2-2): GAGVSQTPSNKVTEKGKYVELRCDPISGHTALYWYRQSLGQGPEFLIYFQGTGAADDSGLPNDRFFAVRPEGSVSTLKIQRTERGDSAVYLCASSSSGQGSGELFFGEGSRLTVL.

The chain carries TRBV30 and TRBJ1-2, with D perhaps matching TRBD1 (6 bases). V lost 1 base to trimming and J lost 0 bases, with 9 bases between them. Germline lookup yields CDR1 GTSNPN and CDR2 SVGIG (reference sequence). The CDR3 loop spans 14 amino acids. CDR3 nucleotide sequence: TGTGCCTGGAGTGGGGGGGCAACTAACTATGGCTACACCTTC. It encodes CAWSGGATNYGYTF.

V and J are TRBV30 and TRBJ2-7; 7 bases line up with TRBD1. CDR1 is GTSNPN and CDR2 is SVGIG in the germline V gene (reference sequence). Trimming took 6 bases from V and 1 from J; bases not matched to a gene: 6. There are 13 residues in the CDR3. The CDR3 nucleotides read TGTGCCTGTCCGAGACAGGGTTCCTACGAGCAGTACTTC. Its protein is CACPRQGSYEQYF.

The chain uses TRBV29-1 and TRBJ2-7, with a weak D call TRBD1 (5 bases). CDR1 and CDR2 from the germline V gene are SQVTM and ANQGSEA. The CDR3 consists of 12 residues. The V end was cut by 5 bases, the J end by 4 bases, with 12 bases between. The CDR3 region has the DNA TGCAGCGTTTTGACAGTGGGATACGAGCAGTACTTC. Translation gives CSVLTVGYEQYF.

This chain uses TRBV7-9 with TRBJ1-2, with D perhaps matching TRBD1 (5 bases). The CDR3 runs to 13 residues. CDR1 and CDR2 from the germline V gene are SEHNR and FQNEAQ (reference sequence). The V end lost 5 bases, the J end lost 5 bases, and 12 bases lay between the germline ends. CDR3 protein: CASSLGGEYGYTF. As DNA, the CDR3 is TGTGCCAGCAGCCTCGGGGGGGAATATGGCTACACCTTC.